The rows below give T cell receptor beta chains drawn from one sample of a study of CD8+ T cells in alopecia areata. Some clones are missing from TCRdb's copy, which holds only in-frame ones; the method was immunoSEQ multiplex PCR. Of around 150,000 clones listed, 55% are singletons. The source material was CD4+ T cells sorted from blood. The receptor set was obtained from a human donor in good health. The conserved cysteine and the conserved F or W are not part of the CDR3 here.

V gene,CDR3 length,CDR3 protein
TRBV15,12,ATSRVGRARGYT
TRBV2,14,ASSEADLKPNTEAF
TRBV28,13,ASSLRTGPSYEQY
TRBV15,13,ATSRAGQGANEQF
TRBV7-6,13,ASSPRQGANTEAF
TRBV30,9,AWSVEAEAF
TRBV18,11,ASSPGLYNEQF
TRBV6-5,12,ASSPRWATDTQY
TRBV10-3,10,AMKDKRDEQF
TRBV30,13,AWSKDRLAGGGQF
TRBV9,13,ASSLGHRSTDTQY
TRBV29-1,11,SVEPGGYNEQF